This entry lists 7 T cell receptor beta chains sequenced from one sample in a study of cytomegalovirus exposure and HLA in healthy donors. Researchers ran the PCR with 60 Vbeta and 13 Jbeta primers. TCRdb keeps only in-frame clones here, not all; method: immunoSEQ multiplex PCR. The sample has tens of thousands of clones; 70% to 85% are singletons. Sequenced: PBMCs. These receptors were obtained from a man aged 55 to 70 in good health and CMV-seronegative.

This clone was observed once. The gene calls are TRBV7-9 and TRBJ2-1; TRBD2 is a possible D gene (7 bases). The CDR3 consists of 13 residues. Trimming took 11 bases from V and 7 from J, leaving 18 bases between them. Germline loops: CDR1 SEHNR, CDR2 FQNEAQ (reference sequence). The chain's CDR3 is CACGGQGRNEQFF. In nucleotides, the CDR3 is TGTGCCTGCGGGGGTCAGGGGAGAAATGAGCAGTTCTTC.

The V gene is TRBV18, the J gene TRBJ2-5; possibly TRBD1 for D (6 bases). Looked up from germline, CDR1 is KGHSH and CDR2 is LQKENI. V lost 3 bases, J lost 2 bases, and 13 bases lay in between. The CDR3 is 15 amino acids. The CDR3 DNA reads as TGTGCCAGCTCACCGGGGGCAGGACAACAAGAGACCCAGTACTTC. Protein product: CASSPGAGQQETQYF.

This chain uses TRBV30 with TRBJ2-7; TRBD1 might be the D (6 bases). CDR1 GTSNPN and CDR2 SVGIG come from the germline V gene (reference sequence). The CDR3 contains 14 residues. Trimming took off 0 bases at V and 3 bases at J, with 12 bases between the two ends. In DNA, the CDR3 is TGTGCCTGGAGTGTCTTCGACAGGAGCTACGAGCAGTACTTC. Translation gives CAWSVFDRSYEQYF.

The rearrangement uses TRBV19 and TRBJ2-7, with TRBD1 matching over 8 bases. V lost 6 bases to trimming and J lost 4 bases; unmatched junction nucleotides: 2. CDR1 is LNHDA and CDR2 is SQIVND in the germline V gene (reference sequence). The CDR3 covers 12 residues. The CDR3 nucleotides read TGTGCCAGTAGGGGACAGGCGTACGAGCAGTACTTC. This codes for CASRGQAYEQYF.

The rearrangement joins TRBV6-1 to TRBJ1-5, with 8 bases aligning to TRBD1. The J segment lost 6 bases and the V segment lost 2 bases, leaving 12 bases of the junction unmatched. Looked up from germline, CDR1 is MNHNS and CDR2 is SASEGT. CDR3 size: 17 residues. The CDR3 sequence: CASSEIEARGRTQPQHF. Written as DNA, the CDR3 is TGTGCCAGCAGTGAAATTGAAGCCAGGGGGCGCACTCAGCCCCAGCATTTT.

In its sample, this clone was seen a few times. The V gene is TRBV7-6, the J gene TRBJ2-7; no definite D call. The CDR3 runs 13 residues. Between the trimmed V and J ends, which lost 2 bases and 6 bases, there was a span of 11 bases. Germline-derived CDR1 and CDR2 are SGHVS and FNYEAQ. As DNA, the CDR3 is TGTGCCAGCAGCTTACTCGAGGTGTCCGAGCAGTACTTC. This sequence encodes CASSLLEVSEQYF.

The rearrangement joins TRBV5-1 to TRBJ2-1; D is unresolved. The CDR3 has 14 amino acids. Trimming pared 5 bases from V and 5 bases from J, leaving 14 bases between. The germline gives CDR1 SGHRS, CDR2 YFSETQ. This CDR3 reads CASSASGPNNEQFF. The CDR3 bases are TGCGCCAGCAGTGCAAGTGGGCCCAACAATGAGCAGTTCTTC.